The 27 T cell receptor beta chains below all came from one sample that was sequenced in a study of T cells after yellow fever vaccination. Via MiXCR, TCRdb re-called the 5' RACE reads, giving one row per CDR3 protein. The table records some 400,000 distinct CDR3 sequences, more than 5.5% of them present only once. The source material was PBMCs, sampled 5 days after the yellow fever booster vaccination. The receptors originated from a man aged 25-45 years who received the YFV17D yellow fever vaccine.

This clonotype came up a few times. The chain uses TRBV7-2 and TRBJ2-7; 10 positions match TRBD2. This CDR3 has 15 amino acids. V lost 5 bases and J lost 7; bases outside the gene matches: 11. Germline values: CDR1 SGHTA, CDR2 FQGNSA. As DNA, the CDR3 is TGTGCCAGCAGCGATAGCGGGAGGTGGGGAGAAGAGCAGTACTTC. Its protein is CASSDSGRWGEEQYF.

This clonotype has a count of ten or more. The chain recombines TRBV5-6 with TRBJ1-6; possibly TRBD1 for D (5 bases). This CDR3 spans 15 amino acids. Trimming shortened V by 3 bases and J by 13 bases, and 20 bases separated the two germline ends. Germline-derived CDR1 and CDR2 are SGHDT and YYEEEE. CDR3 residues: CASSSGIGGTGPLHF. CDR3 nucleotides: TGTGCCAGCAGCTCGGGGATCGGCGGGACGGGGCCCCTCCACTTT.

Of note for this clonotype: The CDR3 carries no conserved terminal phenylalanine or tryptophan, so it likely arises from a read error. The chain combines TRBV29-1 with TRBJ2-7; 9 bases are shared with TRBD2. The V segment lost 6 bases and the J segment 2 bases; nucleotides outside the gene matches: 8. Per germline, CDR1 SQVTM and CDR2 ANQGSEA. The CDR3 is 14 amino acids. DNA for the CDR3: TGCAGCGTCCTTAGCGGGAGTGGAACCTACGAGCAGTACTCC. It yields the protein CSVLSGSGTYEQYS.

The chain links TRBV20-1 to TRBJ2-5; D is ambiguous. Between the trimmed V and J ends, which lost 7 bases and 4 bases, there was a span of 7 bases. Per the germline V gene, CDR1 is DFQATT and CDR2 is SNEGSKA (reference sequence). CDR3 length equals 10 residues. DNA of the CDR3: TGCAGTGTTGATCGAGAGACCCAGTACTTC. This sequence encodes CSVDRETQYF.

There are a few counts of this clonotype. The chain combines TRBV9 with TRBJ2-7, with 10 bases matching TRBD1. The V gene end was trimmed by 1 base and the J gene end by 5 bases; junction bases not matched to a gene: 9. In germline, CDR1 is SGDLS, CDR2 YYNGEE. This CDR3 is 16 amino acids long. The CDR3 nucleotides are TGTGCCAGCAGCGTAAGCCGGGACAGGGGATCCCACGAGCAGTACTTC. This translates into CASSVSRDRGSHEQYF.

The chain carries TRBV29-1 and TRBJ2-7; D is unresolved. The germline V and J ends were trimmed by 0 bases and 6 bases, with 9 bases remaining between them. CDR3 size: 12 residues. Per the germline V gene, CDR1 is SQVTM and CDR2 is ANQGSEA. DNA for the CDR3: TGCAGCGTTGAAGATCGGAGTTTCGAGCAGTACTTC. Translation: CSVEDRSFEQYF.

The chain joins TRBV7-2 to TRBJ2-1; no reliable D call. CDR1 is SGHTA and CDR2 is FQGNSA in the germline V gene. This CDR3 is 13 amino acids long. With 0 bases removed from V and 7 bases from J, the gap between germline ends came to 7 bases. The CDR3 sequence is CASSLALVNEQFF. The CDR3 DNA follows: TGTGCCAGCAGCTTAGCGTTAGTGAATGAGCAGTTCTTC.

V and J are TRBV30 and TRBJ2-3; D call uncertain. Trimming shortened V by 4 bases and J by 2 bases, and 7 bases separated the two germline ends. The CDR3 contains 12 residues. CDR1 GTSNPN and CDR2 SVGIG come from the germline V gene (reference sequence). The CDR3 coding sequence is TGTGCCTGGAAGGGTTACACAGATACGCAGTATTTT. As protein: CAWKGYTDTQYF. Looking up the rest from reference TRBV30 and TRBJ2-3 gives the full variable domain: SQTIHQWPATLVQPVGSPLSLECTVEGTSNPNLYWYRQAAGRGLQLLFYSVGIGQISSEVPQNLSASRPQDRQFILSSKKLLLSDSGFYLCAWKGYTDTQYFGPGTRLTVL.

The chain carries TRBV7-2 and TRBJ1-3; 8 nucleotides agree with TRBD1. The CDR3 length is 15 residues. With 6 bases clipped from V and 7 bases from J, the junction kept 11 bases outside the gene matches. CDR1 SGHTA and CDR2 FQGNSA come from the germline V gene. In DNA, the CDR3 is TGTGCCAGCAGTGGACAGGGTCCGGCCCGGAACACCATATATTTT. Its translation is CASSGQGPARNTIYF.

This clonotype came up many times. The V call is TRBV28, the J call TRBJ1-5; D is uncertain. The V end was cut by 2 bases, the J end by 1 base, with 15 bases between. This CDR3 contains 17 residues. Germline loops: CDR1 MDHEN, CDR2 SYDVKM. CDR3 sequence reads: CASSLSLSGYSNQPQHF. The CDR3 DNA reads TGTGCCAGCAGTTTAAGCCTTTCGGGGTACAGCAATCAGCCCCAGCATTTT. Full variable domain (rest looked up from reference TRBV28 and TRBJ1-5): DVKVTQSSRYLVKRTGEKVFLECVQDMDHENMFWYRQDPGLGLRLIYFSYDVKMKEKGDIPEGYSVSREKKERFSLILESASTNQTSMYLCASSLSLSGYSNQPQHFGDGTRLSIL.

This clonotype was detected only a few times. V is TRBV28 and J is TRBJ2-7; tentatively, D is TRBD1 (6 bases). CDR1 is MDHEN, CDR2 SYDVKM, per germline. Trimming stripped 2 bases from V and 4 bases from J, with 15 bases between. The CDR3 covers 15 residues. CDR3 loop: CASSLRQETLYEQYF. The CDR3 bases are TGTGCCAGCAGTTTAAGACAGGAAACTCTTTACGAGCAGTACTTC. Full variable domain (missing parts from reference TRBV28 and TRBJ2-7): DVKVTQSSRYLVKRTGEKVFLECVQDMDHENMFWYRQDPGLGLRLIYFSYDVKMKEKGDIPEGYSVSREKKERFSLILESASTNQTSMYLCASSLRQETLYEQYFGPGTRLTVT.

The genes are TRBV28 and TRBJ2-1; the match to TRBD2 covers 10 bases. Unmatched junction bases numbered 12, after V lost 7 bases and J lost 9 bases. Germline CDR1 MDHEN, CDR2 SYDVKM. CDR3 length: 15 amino acids. The DNA for the CDR3 is TGTGCCAGCACTCATCAACTAGCGGGAAGTCCTGAGCAGTTCTTC. Translated: CASTHQLAGSPEQFF.

The chain uses TRBV11-2 and TRBJ2-3; the match to TRBD1 covers 8 bases. Unmatched junction bases numbered 8, after V lost 7 bases and J lost 2 bases. CDR3 size: 15 residues. Germline CDR1 SGHAT, CDR2 FQNNGV. The DNA for the CDR3 is TGTGCCAGCACCGGAGGCAGGGGGCTCACAGATACGCAGTATTTT. Translation gives CASTGGRGLTDTQYF.

This clonotype has a handful of counts. The rearrangement links TRBV10-3 to TRBJ2-7; possible D gene TRBD2, 6 bases. V was clipped by 4 bases and J by 3 bases, with 7 bases between them. Germline V gene lookup returns CDR1 ENHRY and CDR2 SYGVKD. The CDR3 has 12 amino acids. The CDR3 loop is CAISGLDYEQYF. CDR3 sequence (DNA): TGTGCCATCAGTGGACTAGACTACGAGCAGTACTTC.

In this sample, this clonotype turned up many times. The chain is built from TRBV5-4 and TRBJ2-3; perhaps D is TRBD1 or TRBD2 (5 bases each). The V gene lost 4 bases and the J gene lost 5 bases, with 17 bases spanning the gap. CDR1 SGHNT and CDR2 YYREEE come from the germline V gene (reference sequence). The CDR3 spans 15 residues. The CDR3 sequence: CASSRDATTKDTQYF. As DNA, the CDR3 is TGTGCCAGCAGCCGGGACGCCACTACCAAAGATACGCAGTATTTT.

The sample holds many counts of this clonotype. This sequence joins TRBV6-1 and TRBJ2-1, with D perhaps being TRBD1 or TRBD2 (5 bases each). V was shortened by 8 bases and J by 5 bases, with 16 bases between the two germline ends. The germline V gene encodes CDR1 MNHNS and CDR2 SASEGT. The length of the CDR3 is 14 residues. The DNA of the CDR3 is TGTGCCAGCGGCCGGGACCCGAATAACAATGAGCAGTTCTTC. Encoded protein: CASGRDPNNNEQFF.

This chain connects TRBV6-1 to TRBJ2-7; 8 bases are a match to TRBD2. V shed 8 bases and J 2 bases; nucleotides not matched to a gene: 11. CDR1 is MNHNS, CDR2 SASEGT, per germline. This CDR3 contains 15 residues. The CDR3 region is CASARERGGPYEQYF. In nucleotides, the CDR3 is TGTGCCAGCGCCCGAGAACGGGGGGGTCCCTACGAGCAGTACTTC.

The chain is built from TRBV19 and TRBJ2-3; a possible D gene is TRBD2 (6 bases). V lost 6 bases and J 0 bases, leaving 7 bases between the germline ends. CDR1 is LNHDA, CDR2 SQIVND, per germline (reference sequence). The CDR3 is 13 amino acids. The CDR3 spells CASRSGSTDTQYF. DNA of the CDR3: TGTGCCAGTAGAAGCGGGAGCACAGATACGCAGTATTTT.

This clonotype turned up a few times. The rearrangement uses TRBV7-2 and TRBJ1-1; no firm D call. Deletions cut 1 base from V and 1 base from J, with 10 bases between. This CDR3 is built from 15 residues. From germline, CDR1 is SGHTA and CDR2 FQGNSA. As DNA, the CDR3 is TGTGCCAGCAGCTTAGGGGGTGTGCAGAACACTGAAGCTTTCTTT. This codes for CASSLGGVQNTEAFF.

This clonotype has a count of ten or more. This chain connects TRBV7-2 to TRBJ2-7, with unresolved D. The germline V and J ends were trimmed by 3 bases and 0 bases, with 12 bases remaining between them. The CDR3 consists of 15 residues. Germline values: CDR1 SGHTA, CDR2 FQGNSA. The CDR3 protein is CASSFSGRSSYEQYF. The CDR3 nucleotides are TGTGCCAGCAGCTTCTCTGGCAGAAGCTCCTACGAGCAGTACTTC.

Ten or more counts support this clonotype. This chain joins TRBV7-9 and TRBJ2-1; no reliable D call. V was clipped by 5 bases and J by 6 bases, with 11 bases between them. The length of the CDR3 is 13 residues. Germline CDR1 reads SEHNR; CDR2 reads FQNEAQ (reference sequence). The CDR3 region has the DNA TGTGCCAGCAGCGAAGGCGCGGTCAATGAGCAGTTCTTC. Amino acid sequence: CASSEGAVNEQFF.

This chain uses TRBV10-3 with TRBJ2-1; a weak D match, TRBD1 (6 bases). V was pared by 2 bases and J by 9 bases, with 17 bases between. The germline V gene has CDR1 ENHRY and CDR2 SYGVKD. The CDR3 contains 15 residues. CDR3 region: CAISEMGERDTEQFF. CDR3 nucleotide sequence: TGTGCCATCAGTGAGATGGGGGAAAGGGACACTGAGCAGTTCTTC.

The rearrangement joins TRBV6-1 to TRBJ1-2; 9 bases line up with TRBD1. Germline V CDR1 and CDR2: MNHNS, SASEGT. With V trimmed by 6 bases and J by 4 bases, 9 bases remained unmatched. The CDR3 runs 15 residues. This CDR3 reads CASSLQGADIYGYTF. Written as DNA, the CDR3 is TGTGCCAGCAGCCTACAGGGGGCGGATATCTATGGCTACACCTTC.

This clonotype showed up just a few times. V and J are TRBV6-1 and TRBJ2-2; no clear D gene. Trimming stripped 7 bases from V and 2 bases from J, with 14 bases between. The CDR3 contains 15 residues. Germline CDR1 MNHNS, CDR2 SASEGT. The chain's CDR3 is CASTDKGPNTGELFF. Here the CDR3 DNA reads TGTGCCAGCACCGATAAAGGGCCCAACACCGGGGAGCTGTTTTTT.

This clonotype occurred a few times. The gene calls are TRBV28 and TRBJ1-2, with D unresolved. V shed 3 bases and J shed 3 bases, with 8 bases lying between them. There are 13 residues in the CDR3. Germline CDR1 reads MDHEN; CDR2 reads SYDVKM. The CDR3 loop reads CASSFAGYYGYTF. DNA of the CDR3: TGTGCCAGCAGTTTCGCCGGCTACTATGGCTACACCTTC.

This rearrangement joins TRBV20-1 to TRBJ2-5, with 8 bases fitting TRBD1. CDR1 is DFQATT and CDR2 is SNEGSKA in the germline V gene (reference sequence). Germline trimming cut 1 base from V and 6 bases from J; bases unmatched to any gene: 13. This CDR3 comprises 16 residues. The CDR3 is CSARGGTGTHVKTQYF. CDR3 DNA: TGCAGTGCTAGAGGCGGGACAGGAACCCACGTAAAGACCCAGTACTTC.

This clonotype was seen many times. The rearrangement links TRBV7-8 to TRBJ1-3; D is undetermined. The CDR3 is 13 residues long. V dropped 3 bases and J dropped 4 bases, with 7 bases sitting between them. Germline assignment: CDR1 SGHVS and CDR2 FQNEAQ. CDR3 DNA: TGTGCCAGCAGCTTTAAGGAGGGAAACACCATATATTTT. This gives the protein CASSFKEGNTIYF.